A single sample gave rise to the 30 T cell receptor beta chains below, sequenced in a study of CD8 T cells in Susac syndrome. Reverse transcription of about 0.5 to 1 ug RNA used random hexamers. TCRdb re-called the immunoSEQ multiplex PCR reads through MiXCR, storing one row per CDR3 protein. The sample consists of some 200,000 distinct CDR3 sequences, about 95% of them appearing once. Sample: CD8+ T cells from PBMCs. These receptors all come from a human donor with Susac syndrome.

The V and J genes are TRBV30 and TRBJ1-2, with 9 bases identical to TRBD1. The germline V gene encodes CDR1 GTSNPN and CDR2 SVGIG (reference sequence). CDR3 length: 13 amino acids. Losses at the gene ends were 5 bases for V and 0 bases for J; bases not matched to a gene: 1. The CDR3 here is CAWGQGTNYGYTF. The CDR3 DNA follows: TGTGCCTGGGGACAGGGGACTAACTATGGCTACACCTTC.

J is TRBJ2-1 and V is TRBV29-1; 13 bases map to TRBD2. The V gene's germline CDR1 is SQVTM and CDR2 ANQGSEA. V shed 2 bases and J 6 bases; nucleotides not matched to a gene: 4. This CDR3 contains 15 residues. CDR3 sequence (DNA): TGCAGCGTTGAATACGGGACTAGCGGGACCAATGAGCAGTTCTTC. Translation gives CSVEYGTSGTNEQFF.

V gene TRBV3-1 combines with J gene TRBJ1-2, with a possible D match to TRBD1 (5 bases). Germline CDR1 and CDR2: LGHDT and YNNKEL (reference sequence). Trimming took off 0 bases at V and 6 bases at J, with 17 bases between the two ends. The CDR3 is made up of 16 amino acids. The CDR3 nucleotides read TGTGCCAGCAGCCAAGATCTGGGGAAGGGACGGCATGGCTACACCTTC. It codes for CASSQDLGKGRHGYTF. Full variable domain (outside the CDR3, taken from reference TRBV3-1 and TRBJ1-2): DTAVSQTPKYLVTQMGNDKSIKCEQNLGHDTMYWYKQDSKKFLKIMFSYNNKELIINETVPNRFSPKSPDKAHLNLHINSLELGDSAVYFCASSQDLGKGRHGYTFGSGTRLTVV.

This clonotype was counted a single time. The chain links TRBV20-1 to TRBJ2-2; D gene unclear. Trimming removed 6 bases at V and 4 bases at J, with 15 bases between. Germline V gene data show CDR1 as DFQATT and CDR2 as SNEGSKA (reference sequence). The CDR3 has 14 residues. The CDR3 protein is CSARRGFGTGELFF. The CDR3 coding sequence is TGCAGTGCCAGACGTGGGTTCGGCACCGGGGAGCTGTTTTTT.

This clonotype was recorded once. The genes are TRBV5-6 and TRBJ1-5; maybe TRBD1 (5 bases). The CDR3 extends over 14 amino acids. The germline CDR1 and CDR2 sequences are SGHDT and YYEEEE. With 4 bases removed from V and 1 base from J, the gap between germline ends came to 9 bases. The CDR3, as DNA: TGTGCCAGCAGCCAGGAGGGGAGCAATCAGCCCCAGCATTTT. This gives the protein CASSQEGSNQPQHF.

The chain is built from TRBV10-3 and TRBJ2-1; D is possibly TRBD2 (5 bases). Trimming cost V 6 bases and J 0 bases, with 9 bases left between them. The CDR3 has 14 residues. CDR1 and CDR2 (germline): ENHRY, SYGVKD. The CDR3 DNA is TGTGCCATCAGCTCGGACTCCTCCTACAATGAGCAGTTCTTC. Encoded protein: CAISSDSSYNEQFF.

V is TRBV20-1 and J is TRBJ2-7; perhaps D is TRBD1 or TRBD2 (6 bases each). CDR1 and CDR2 (germline): DFQATT, SNEGSKA (reference sequence). The CDR3 runs 15 residues. The ends were cut back, 3 bases at V and 3 bases at J, with 18 bases in the middle. CDR3 loop: CSASRLGGPYYEQYF. As DNA, the CDR3 is TGCAGTGCTAGTAGATTGGGGGGCCCCTACTACGAGCAGTACTTC.

The V gene is TRBV5-4, the J gene TRBJ2-5, with no clear D. Trimming left V 0 bases short and J 1 base short, with 7 bases between. The CDR3 totals 14 residues. Germline V lookup: CDR1 SGHNT, CDR2 YYREEE (reference sequence). As DNA, the CDR3 is TGTGCCAGCAGCTTGGCCGACGTCCAAGAGACCCAGTACTTC. This codes for CASSLADVQETQYF.

The V gene is TRBV2, the J gene TRBJ2-2, with TRBD1 matching 8 bases. V lost 6 bases, J lost 0 bases, and 3 bases stayed unmatched. The CDR3 has 15 residues. Germline V lookup: CDR1 SNHLY, CDR2 FYNNEI. The CDR3, as DNA: TGTGCCAGCAGCCCGGACAGGGCGAACACCGGGGAGCTGTTTTTT. This translates into CASSPDRANTGELFF.

This chain uses TRBV20-1 with TRBJ1-1; no definite D call. This CDR3 region has 13 residues. In germline, CDR1 is DFQATT, CDR2 SNEGSKA (reference sequence). The V and J ends lost 6 bases and 8 bases respectively, with 19 bases between them. CDR3 bases: TGCAGTGCCGCGATGACCTCCGTTGGAGAAGCTTTCTTT. Translated, it gives CSAAMTSVGEAFF.

The rearrangement joins TRBV3-1 to TRBJ2-3; TRBD2 agrees at 10 bases. The V gene's germline CDR1 is LGHDT and CDR2 YNNKEL (reference sequence). With 1 base clipped from V and 2 bases from J, the junction kept 12 bases outside the gene matches. The CDR3 runs to 19 residues. The CDR3 spells CASSQVVLAGPRDTDTQYF. In nucleotides, the CDR3 is TGTGCCAGCAGCCAAGTGGTACTAGCGGGACCCCGGGACACAGATACGCAGTATTTT.

The chain uses TRBV4-2 and TRBJ2-3; weak D call: TRBD2 (7 bases). This CDR3 comprises 14 residues. Germline V lookup: CDR1 LGHNA, CDR2 YNFKEQ. V was cut by 5 bases and J by 4 bases, with 13 bases left in between. The CDR3: CASSEWEGADTQYF. The CDR3 DNA reads as TGTGCCAGCAGCGAGTGGGAGGGGGCAGATACGCAGTATTTT.

V and J are TRBV9 and TRBJ2-5; 8 nucleotides line up with TRBD2. V was clipped by 2 bases and J by 1 base; unmatched bases: 4. Germline CDR1 reads SGDLS; CDR2 reads YYNGEE. This CDR3 has 15 amino acids. As DNA, the CDR3 is TGTGCCAGCAGCGTTCAGAGCGGGGGCCAAGAGACCCAGTACTTC. The encoded protein is CASSVQSGGQETQYF.

CDR3 DNA sequence: TGTGCCAGCAGCTTGGGTACCAATCGACCCTACAATGAGCAGTTCTTC. Protein product: CASSLGTNRPYNEQFF. V and J are TRBV5-6 and TRBJ2-1; D is uncertain. The CDR3 runs to 16 residues. V lost 0 bases and J 2 bases, leaving 12 bases between the germline ends. Germline values: CDR1 SGHDT, CDR2 YYEEEE.

The chain joins TRBV5-4 to TRBJ2-5; 8 bases agree with TRBD2. This CDR3 spans 16 amino acids. From germline, CDR1 is SGHNT and CDR2 YYREEE (reference sequence). The J segment lost 1 base and the V segment lost 4 bases, leaving 9 bases of the junction unmatched. As DNA, the CDR3 is TGTGCCAGCAGCCACCTCGGGCTAGCGGGCCAAGAGACCCAGTACTTC. Its protein product is CASSHLGLAGQETQYF.

This chain links TRBV6-2 or TRBV6-3 with TRBJ1-5; no clear D gene. This CDR3 is built from 12 residues. CDR1 and CDR2 from the germline V gene are MNHEY and SVGEGT. V was pared by 7 bases and J by 5 bases, with 9 bases between. CDR3 DNA sequence: TGTGCCAGCACCACTACCCATCAGCCCCAGCATTTT. Its translation: CASTTTHQPQHF.

The chain uses TRBV20-1 and TRBJ2-1, with D unclear. This CDR3 comprises 15 residues. Trimming stripped 3 bases from V and 0 bases from J, with 12 bases between. Germline V gives CDR1 DFQATT, CDR2 SNEGSKA (reference sequence). The CDR3 nucleotides read TGCAGTGCTAGTAGTAGTCTAGTCTCCTACAATGAGCAGTTCTTC. This translates into CSASSSLVSYNEQFF.

The J gene is TRBJ1-2, the V gene TRBV12-3 or TRBV12-4; a possible D gene is TRBD1 (6 bases). The length of the CDR3 is 14 residues. Between the trimmed V and J ends, which lost 6 bases and 3 bases, there was a span of 14 bases. CDR3 loop: CASSLRDTHYGYTF. CDR3 in DNA: TGTGCCAGCAGCCTCCGGGACACACACTATGGCTACACCTTC.

This clonotype is a singleton in its sample. The J gene is TRBJ2-1, the V gene TRBV29-1; 14 bases line up with TRBD2. V dropped 3 bases and J dropped 0; count of bases not matched to a gene: 10. CDR1 SQVTM and CDR2 ANQGSEA come from the germline V gene. This CDR3 region has 19 residues. The CDR3 is CSVEGLAGAHTSSYNEQFF. As DNA, the CDR3 is TGCAGCGTTGAGGGACTAGCGGGGGCACATACGAGCTCCTACAATGAGCAGTTCTTC.

The J gene is TRBJ2-3, the V gene TRBV4-1; D is possibly TRBD1 or TRBD2 (5 bases each). The CDR3 contains 16 residues. The V gene lost 3 bases and the J gene lost 6 bases, with 19 bases spanning the gap. The germline V gene encodes CDR1 MGHRA and CDR2 YSYEKL. The CDR3 sequence: CASSHARERGDDTQYF. For the CDR3, the DNA is TGCGCCAGCAGCCATGCCCGGGAAAGGGGCGATGATACGCAGTATTTT.

This sequence joins TRBV28 and TRBJ2-4; D is possibly TRBD1 (5 bases). CDR1 MDHEN and CDR2 SYDVKM come from the germline V gene. The CDR3 sequence is 13 residues long. Between the trimmed V and J ends, which lost 4 bases and 5 bases, there was a span of 9 bases. The CDR3 here is CASSSGWENIQYF. CDR3 bases: TGTGCCAGCAGTTCAGGGTGGGAAAACATTCAGTACTTC.

V and J are TRBV2 and TRBJ2-5; 8 bases align to TRBD2. J was trimmed by 1 base and V by 4 bases; bases with no gene match: 17. From germline, CDR1 is SNHLY and CDR2 FYNNEI. The CDR3 spans 19 residues. The CDR3 region is CASSVRSSLAAGGQETQYF. Here the CDR3 DNA reads TGTGCCAGCAGTGTTCGTTCGTCACTGGCGGCGGGAGGCCAAGAGACCCAGTACTTC.

V and J are TRBV29-1 and TRBJ1-1; TRBD1 matches 8 bases. The V and J ends lost 6 bases and 0 bases, in that order; junction bases with no gene match: 15. This CDR3 region has 17 residues. Germline V gives CDR1 SQVTM, CDR2 ANQGSEA. CDR3 protein: CSVDQPGQDMMNTEAFF. The CDR3 DNA sequence: TGCAGCGTAGATCAGCCGGGACAGGATATGATGAACACTGAAGCTTTCTTT.

V usage is TRBV9 and J usage is TRBJ2-7; 7 positions agree with TRBD2. Germline CDR1 SGDLS, CDR2 YYNGEE. With V trimmed by 0 bases and J by 5 bases, 5 bases remained unmatched. The CDR3 covers 14 residues. For the CDR3, the DNA is TGTGCCAGCAGCGTAGCCCCGGGAGGCCACGAGCAGTACTTC. Translation: CASSVAPGGHEQYF.

V gene TRBV20-1 combines with J gene TRBJ2-7; the match to TRBD1 covers 9 bases. Germline CDR1 and CDR2: DFQATT and SNEGSKA (reference sequence). The trim removed 6 bases at V and 6 bases at J, leaving 9 bases unmatched. This CDR3 comprises 13 residues. The CDR3 here is CSAEGTGSVEQYF. Written as DNA, the CDR3 is TGCAGTGCGGAAGGGACAGGGTCGGTCGAGCAGTACTTC.

The CDR3 reads CASSLFSGGTYEQYF. The CDR3 DNA follows: TGTGCCAGCAGCTTATTTAGCGGGGGGACCTACGAGCAGTACTTC. The rearrangement uses TRBV13 and TRBJ2-7; TRBD2 aligns across 10 bases. After removal of 2 bases from V and 2 bases from J, the junction contained 3 bases not matched to a gene. The CDR3 runs 15 residues. The germline V gene encodes CDR1 PRHDT and CDR2 FYEKMQ (reference sequence).

The chain recombines TRBV19 with TRBJ2-2; 7 bases are shared with TRBD1. In germline, CDR1 is LNHDA, CDR2 SQIVND (reference sequence). The J segment lost 4 bases and the V segment lost 0 bases, leaving 2 bases of the junction unmatched. The CDR3 loop spans 15 amino acids. The CDR3 region is CASSIDTGVTGELFF. The CDR3 region has the DNA TGTGCCAGTAGTATAGATACAGGGGTCACCGGGGAGCTGTTTTTT.

This chain uses TRBV12-3 or TRBV12-4 with TRBJ1-1, with TRBD1 identical over 8 bases. The CDR3 is 15 residues long. V dropped 5 bases and J dropped 1; count of bases not matched to a gene: 6. This chain's CDR3 is CASSPRTGRNTEAFF. The CDR3 DNA is TGTGCCAGCAGTCCCCGGACAGGGAGGAACACTGAAGCTTTCTTT.

The chain recombines TRBV28 with TRBJ1-4, with unresolved D. The CDR3 contains 16 residues. Germline V gene sequence: CDR1 MDHEN, CDR2 SYDVKM. V was clipped by 4 bases and J by 0 bases, with 12 bases between them. CDR3 sequence (DNA): TGTGCCAGCAGTTCGCTGACGGTAGCAACTAATGAAAAACTGTTTTTT. Its protein is CASSSLTVATNEKLFF.

V is TRBV4-1 and J is TRBJ1-2; D ambiguous. From germline, CDR1 is MGHRA and CDR2 YSYEKL. Deletions cut 0 bases from V and 0 bases from J, with 8 bases between. This CDR3 spans 15 amino acids. The CDR3 nucleotides read TGCGCCAGCAGCCAAGAGTCCGAAGCTAACTATGGCTACACCTTC. It yields the protein CASSQESEANYGYTF.